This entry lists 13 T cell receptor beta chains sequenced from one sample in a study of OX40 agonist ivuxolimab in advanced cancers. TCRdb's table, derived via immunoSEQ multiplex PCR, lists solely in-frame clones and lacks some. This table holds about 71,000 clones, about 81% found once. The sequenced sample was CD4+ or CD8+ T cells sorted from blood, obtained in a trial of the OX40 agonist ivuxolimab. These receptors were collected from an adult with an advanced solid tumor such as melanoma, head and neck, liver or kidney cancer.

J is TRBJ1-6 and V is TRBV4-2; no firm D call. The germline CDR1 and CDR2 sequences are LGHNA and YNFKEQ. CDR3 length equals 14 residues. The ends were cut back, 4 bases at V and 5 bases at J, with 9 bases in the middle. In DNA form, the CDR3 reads TGTGCCAGCAGCCTCGGAGAGAATAATTCACCCCTCCACTTT. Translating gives CASSLGENNSPLHF.

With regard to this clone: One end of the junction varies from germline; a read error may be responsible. The CDR3 protein is CSVEGGPTYNEQFF. In nucleotides, the CDR3 is TGCAGCGTGGAAGGGGGGCCGACCTACAATGAGCAGTTCTTC. This sequence joins TRBV29-1 and TRBJ2-1; D is possibly TRBD1 or TRBD2 (6 bases each). The germline V gene encodes CDR1 SQVTM and CDR2 ANQGSEA. This CDR3 has 14 residues.

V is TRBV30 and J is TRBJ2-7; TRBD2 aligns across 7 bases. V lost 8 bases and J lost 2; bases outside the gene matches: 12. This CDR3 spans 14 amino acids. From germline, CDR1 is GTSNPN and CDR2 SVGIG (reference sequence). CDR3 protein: CAHTARGSTYEQYF. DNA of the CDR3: TGTGCCCATACCGCTCGCGGGAGTACCTACGAGCAGTACTTC.

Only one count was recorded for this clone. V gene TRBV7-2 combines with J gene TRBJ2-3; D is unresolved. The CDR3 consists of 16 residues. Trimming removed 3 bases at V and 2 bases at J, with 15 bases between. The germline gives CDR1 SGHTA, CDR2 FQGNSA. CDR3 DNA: TGTGCCAGCAGCTTTCGGCAAGCGTCGTACACAGATACGCAGTATTTT. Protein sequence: CASSFRQASYTDTQYF.

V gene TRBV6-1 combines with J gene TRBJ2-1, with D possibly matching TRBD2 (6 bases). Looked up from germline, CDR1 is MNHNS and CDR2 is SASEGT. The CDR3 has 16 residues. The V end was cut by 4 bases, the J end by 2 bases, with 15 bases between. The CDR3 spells CASSGGSGGTYNEQFF. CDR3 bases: TGTGCCAGCAGTGGGGGCAGCGGAGGGACCTACAATGAGCAGTTCTTC.

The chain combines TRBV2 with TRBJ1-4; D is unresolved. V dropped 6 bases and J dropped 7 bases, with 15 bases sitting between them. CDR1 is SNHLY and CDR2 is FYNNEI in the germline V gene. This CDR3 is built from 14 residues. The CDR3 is CASRLGSVSEKLFF. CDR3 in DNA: TGTGCCAGCAGATTGGGCTCTGTGAGTGAAAAACTGTTTTTT.

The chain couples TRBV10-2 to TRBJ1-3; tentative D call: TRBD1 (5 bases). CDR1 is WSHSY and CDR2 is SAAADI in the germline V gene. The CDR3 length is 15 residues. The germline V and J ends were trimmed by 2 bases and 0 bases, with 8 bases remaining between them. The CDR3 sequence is CASSEIGDSGNTIYF. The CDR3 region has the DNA TGCGCCAGCAGTGAGATAGGGGACTCTGGAAACACCATATATTTT.

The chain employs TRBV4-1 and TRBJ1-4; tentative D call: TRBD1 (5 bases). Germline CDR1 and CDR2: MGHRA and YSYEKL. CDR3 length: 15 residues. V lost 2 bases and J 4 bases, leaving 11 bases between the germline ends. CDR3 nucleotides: TGCGCCAGCAGCCAATCGGGGGGTCTTAATGAAAAACTGTTTTTT. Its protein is CASSQSGGLNEKLFF.

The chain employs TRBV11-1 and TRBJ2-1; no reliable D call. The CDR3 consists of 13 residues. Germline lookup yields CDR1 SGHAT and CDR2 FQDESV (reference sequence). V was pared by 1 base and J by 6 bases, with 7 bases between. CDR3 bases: TGTGCCAGCAGCTTAGATGTGGGCAATGAGCAGTTCTTC. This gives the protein CASSLDVGNEQFF.

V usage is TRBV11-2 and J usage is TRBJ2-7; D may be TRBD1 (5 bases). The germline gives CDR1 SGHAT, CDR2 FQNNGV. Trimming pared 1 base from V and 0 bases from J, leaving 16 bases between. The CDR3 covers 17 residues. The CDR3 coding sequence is TGTGCCAGCAGCTTAGTCTATCCACAGGCAAACTCCTACGAGCAGTACTTC. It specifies CASSLVYPQANSYEQYF.

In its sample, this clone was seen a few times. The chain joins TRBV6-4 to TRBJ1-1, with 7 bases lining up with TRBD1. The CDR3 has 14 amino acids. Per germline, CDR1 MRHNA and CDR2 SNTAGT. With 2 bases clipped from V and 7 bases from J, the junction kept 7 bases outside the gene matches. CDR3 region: CASSDTDRAGEAFF. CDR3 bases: TGTGCCAGCAGTGACACTGACAGGGCTGGTGAAGCTTTCTTT.

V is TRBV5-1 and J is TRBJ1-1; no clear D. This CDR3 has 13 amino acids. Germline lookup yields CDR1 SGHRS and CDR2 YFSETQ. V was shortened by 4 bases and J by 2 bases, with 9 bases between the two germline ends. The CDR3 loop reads CASSSTDNTEAFF. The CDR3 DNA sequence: TGCGCCAGCAGCAGTACAGATAACACTGAAGCTTTCTTT.

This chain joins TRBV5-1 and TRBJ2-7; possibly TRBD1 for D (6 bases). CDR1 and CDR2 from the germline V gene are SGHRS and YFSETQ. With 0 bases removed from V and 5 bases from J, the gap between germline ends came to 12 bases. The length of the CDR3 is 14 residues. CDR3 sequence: CASSLASGAHEQYF. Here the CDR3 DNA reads TGCGCCAGCAGCTTGGCGTCAGGGGCTCACGAGCAGTACTTC.